This note documents a single T cell receptor beta chain sequence. Its antigen is as yet unknown. The study sequenced cultured CD4+ T cell DNA using the Oncomine TCR Beta short-read assay. Genomic DNA was isolated from cultured CD4+ T cells. In TCRdb, the PCR reads were re-called with MiXCR into one record per CDR3 protein. Of just under 20,000 distinct CDR3 sequences listed, just over 55% were seen once; the top ten hold about a tenth. These data come from a study of vaccination and CD4 T cells after COVID-19. Study information: The stimulating agents, overlapping spike peptides, came from SARS-CoV-2, HCoV-NL63, HCoV-OC43 and HCoV-229E.

The treatment: roughly 10-day PBMC culture with coronavirus spike peptide pools or control peptides (ViraFEST assay). Antigen-specific T cells were expanded with peptide pools by ViraFEST, and TCRs were then sequenced. At both days 3 and 7, half the medium was replaced with fresh IL-2 medium. Germline CDR1 reads DFQATT; CDR2 reads SNEGSKA (reference sequence). V gave up 6 bases and J gave up 4 bases, with 21 bases separating them. This CDR3 has 15 amino acids. V gene TRBV20-1 combines with J gene TRBJ1-1; D remains ambiguous. The sample consisted of CD4+ T cells from blood, cultured in vitro. This TCR was recovered from a human donor who had recovered from COVID-19. CDR3 bases: TGCAGTGCCACTAGGCCCTCGGCGCTGCGCACTGAAGCTTTCTTT. This codes for CSATRPSALRTEAFF.